This TCR beta chain was documented in a study of Graves' ophthalmopathy and Graves' hyperthyroidism (dated by TCRdb to 2017 to 2018). About the study as a whole: Peripheral blood was collected at initial diagnosis, before any treatment. TCR beta repertoire signatures were used to distinguish Graves' ophthalmopathy from Graves' hyperthyroidism and to predict progression to ophthalmopathy. In total, under 150 blood samples were TCR-sequenced: 40 to 45 ophthalmopathy, approximately 80 hyperthyroidism and approximately 17 hyperthyroidism-to-ophthalmopathy patients. To explore V-J signatures that separate ophthalmopathy from hyperthyroidism, a discovery set of about a hundred patients was enrolled, consisting of about 45 with ophthalmopathy and approximately 60 with stable hyperthyroidism. An independent validation cohort was composed of some 19 hyperthyroidism patients and more than 15 patients who later progressed from hyperthyroidism to ophthalmopathy. In five or six hyperthyroidism patients, T-cell repertoires of thyroid tissue and blood were compared. Following sampling, methimazole starting at 30 mg daily was administered to hyperthyroidism patients, and high-dose intravenous methylprednisolone was administered to ophthalmopathy patients. The approximately 95 discovery patients were divided at random into training and test sets in a 7:3 ratio. Overall study results and their limits: Most expanded thyroid clonotypes with a frequency above 0.001 also appeared in blood, which suggests that blood repertoires may reflect the immune response in the thyroid. In validation, the model predicted ophthalmopathy progression with more than 55% sensitivity and roughly 72% specificity; 12 predicted patients were CT-confirmed with GO in a median of about 6.2 months. No statistical method was used to set the sample size in advance, and the investigators knew which group each participant was assigned to. In cross-validation, the 13-signature model distinguished ophthalmopathy from stable hyperthyroidism with approximately 88% sensitivity and about 84% specificity, and in the test set the corresponding values were about 80% and 75%.

For repertoire sequencing, TCR beta CDR3 regions were amplified from RNA transcripts. HTBI primers and the Qiagen OneStep RT-PCR kit were used in a first-round RT-PCR, which was followed by a second-round multiplex PCR, size selection and purification. The libraries underwent paired-end sequencing with 100 bp reads on an Illumina HiSeq2000. Per the authors' processing: SOAPnuke was used for read processing, and reads with adapters, uncalled bases, a mean Phred below 15, or no exact constant-primer or identifier match were discarded. COPE v1.2.5 was used to merge high-quality paired reads. Each unique nucleotide sequence was treated as a clonotype, and MiTCR v1.1 was used to align the clonotypes to the IMGT TRB V, D and J references. The analysis was limited to V-J combinations with a frequency above 0.0001, which together covered over 99% of the repertoires. For each V-J combination, a TCR clonal expansion and chaos score was defined as the ratio of F50 clonal expansion to chaos observed in the TCRdist matrix. Welch's t-statistics and random forest were used to narrow the features down to roughly twelve V-J combinations, which were then fed into a naive Bayes classifier. Thyroid-blood repertoire similarity was quantified with the Morisita-Horn index. TCRdb passed the public sequencing reads through fastp at Q25 and MiXCR, retaining productive beta sequences. Each entry merges the rows of one CDR3 protein and shows their most common DNA and genes. TCRdb's processing, not the authors', yielded these V and J calls. In all, the sample holds 600,000 to 650,000 distinct CDR3 sequences, and 22% of those were seen once. The ten biggest clones cover around 6.5% of the sample.

CDR1 and CDR2, per the germline V gene, are SGHTA and FQGTGA. V is pared back by 7 bases and J by 2 bases, with 20 bases lying between the germline termini. From the cysteine up to the phenylalanine, the CDR3 has a length of 16 residues. The entry retains the CDR3 DNA only, 48 bases that are in frame from base 1. On this clonotype: Its antigen remains unidentified. Base quality data are lacking; no much larger clone is found one base away.

Stable hyperthyroidism was defined as no progression to ophthalmopathy within 18 months of follow-up. Hyperthyroidism patients were newly diagnosed, with disease duration under 2 months, and aged 18 to 65 years. Patients with other autoimmune diseases, uncontrolled infections, pregnancy or lactation were excluded from the study. Diagnosis relied on clinical symptoms, serum thyroxine, TRAb, thyroid ultrasound and orbital computed tomography. Ficoll-Paque density gradient centrifugation was used to isolate PBMCs from about 10 ml of fresh peripheral blood. Trizol reagent was used to extract the total RNA, and its quality was then checked on an Agilent 2100 Bioanalyzer.

The TCR originated in a woman younger than 35 with stable Graves' hyperthyroidism. Some clones in this sample may be carry-over from other donors' samples. Donor details come from another sample of the same person, matched by shared clones. This receptor chain uses TRBV7-3 and TRBJ2-5; the D gene remains uncertain. The source material was peripheral blood. The sequenced DNA: TGTGCCAGCACCCTTCGGAATCTAAAACTACAAGAGACCCAGTACTTC. Its coded protein is CASTLRNLKLQETQYF.